This is a list of T cell receptor beta chains from one sample in a study of beta chain features in type 1 diabetes. Sequencing was performed with immunoSEQ multiplex PCR; in TCRdb, only in-frame clones are kept and a portion is missing. There are 300,000 to 450,000 clones in the sample; 20% occur only once, and under 0.05% lies in the top ten. Sequenced sample: naive CD4+ T cells from blood. These receptors came from a woman in her late teens or twenties in good health. CDR3s include the opening cysteine and the closing phenylalanine or tryptophan. A clone size is listed for some rows: how often the clone was seen (once, few, many), or a class if it is expanded.

-,TRBV5-4,TRBJ1-1,CASSLSLIGAEAFF
few,TRBV7-9,TRBJ2-5,CASGRDRGQTQYF
-,TRBV11-2,TRBJ2-5,CASSPAGLQETQYF
-,TRBV7-2,TRBJ2-3,CASSLEGGPDTQYF
-,TRBV6-4,TRBJ2-1,CASSRLAGSFSYNEQFF
-,TRBV30,TRBJ2-4,CAWSVGTGYGIQYF
-,TRBV4-3,TRBJ1-2,CASSQGGEAAEVYGYTF
-,TRBV2,TRBJ2-4,CASSGELDIQYF
-,TRBV6-6,TRBJ1-1,CASSPGGIGTEAFF
few,TRBV9,TRBJ1-3,CASSVDMGDNTIYF
-,TRBV25-1,TRBJ1-2,CASSEREGGLDYGYTF
few,TRBV9,TRBJ2-1,CASSARDRANEQFF
few,TRBV10-3,TRBJ1-2,CAISESDRIKDGYTF
few,TRBV6-5,TRBJ1-6,CASTQDSHNSPLHF
-,TRBV12-5,TRBJ1-5,CASGLLQGAGNQPQHF
-,TRBV5-1,TRBJ2-5,CASSYGGLAGRETQYF
-,TRBV6-6,TRBJ2-7,CASGTGGSYEQYF
few,TRBV6-5,TRBJ2-1,CASRGTGSNEQFF
-,TRBV5-1,TRBJ2-1,CASSLRAAGMNHNEQFF
few,TRBV13,TRBJ1-1,CASSLLPRRDTEAFF
few,TRBV2,TRBJ1-5,CASSARPYSNQPQHF
few,TRBV5-1,TRBJ2-3,CASSGPGGSGDTQYF